Below, one T cell receptor (beta chain) is given with its context. Its antigen is not identified. This specimen belongs to a study of T cell responses to AZD1222 COVID-19 vaccine. Germline V gives CDR1 WNHNN, CDR2 SYGVQD (reference sequence). This CDR3 is built from 15 residues. V shed 3 bases and J 4 bases; nucleotides not matched to a gene: 4. Study results and limitations: A reported finding is that nearly half of spike-specific TCRs target unmutated variant regions. Donors were largely white British and mainly female; clonal diversity was possibly underestimated. Dominant CD4 TCR responses targeted spike regions 160-218 and 743-854.

Repertoires were generated with immunoSEQ multiplex PCR, while TCRdb's copy carries only in-frame clones and drops some. Of about 130,000 clones listed, approximately 89% were seen once; the top ten hold 5% to 6%. The origin of this receptor is an adult in good health. The V call is TRBV10-1, the J call TRBJ2-5, with 11 bases fitting TRBD1. The specimen was peripheral blood, collected on day 0 of AZD1222 vaccination. The chain's CDR3 is CASSDTGTGGETQYF. CDR3 sequence (DNA): TGCGCCAGCAGTGATACCGGGACAGGGGGAGAGACCCAGTACTTC.